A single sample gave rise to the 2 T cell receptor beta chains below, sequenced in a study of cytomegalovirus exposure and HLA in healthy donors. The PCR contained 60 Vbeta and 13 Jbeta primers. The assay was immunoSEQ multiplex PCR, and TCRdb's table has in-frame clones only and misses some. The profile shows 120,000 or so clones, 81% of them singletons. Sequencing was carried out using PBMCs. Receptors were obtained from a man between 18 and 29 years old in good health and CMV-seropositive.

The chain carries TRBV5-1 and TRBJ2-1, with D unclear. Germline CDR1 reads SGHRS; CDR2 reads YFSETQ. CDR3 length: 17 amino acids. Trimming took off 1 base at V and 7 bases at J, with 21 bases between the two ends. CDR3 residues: CASSLLNRMPGENEQFF. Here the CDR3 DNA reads TGCGCCAGCAGCTTGCTGAACCGAATGCCGGGTGAGAATGAGCAGTTCTTC.

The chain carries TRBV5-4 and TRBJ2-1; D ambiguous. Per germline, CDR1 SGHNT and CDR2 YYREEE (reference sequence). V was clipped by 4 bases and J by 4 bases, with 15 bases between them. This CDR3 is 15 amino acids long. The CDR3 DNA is TGTGCCAGCAGCCCACAGAAGACCTTTTACAATGAGCAGTTCTTC. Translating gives CASSPQKTFYNEQFF.